Below are 30 T cell receptor beta chains sequenced from a single sample in a study of CD8+ T cells in alopecia areata. The authors extracted RNA and reverse transcribed it into cDNA as the sequencing template. Assay: immunoSEQ multiplex PCR; the TCRdb copy retains only in-frame clones and omits some. This sample has about 180,000 clones; about half occur once, and the top ten carry over 9%. Treatment here: oral pan-JAK inhibitor, 5-10 mg twice daily. The source was CD8+ T cells sorted from blood, collected around week 53, from a patient treated with tofacitinib. Receptors originate from a human donor with alopecia areata.

The table lists this clone with a few counts. The chain employs TRBV10-3 and TRBJ2-5; no definite D call. There are 11 residues in the CDR3. CDR1 ENHRY and CDR2 SYGVKD come from the germline V gene. V was trimmed by 10 bases and J by 5 bases, leaving 11 bases between them. The CDR3 spells CATLGGETQYF. The CDR3 nucleotides read TGTGCCACCTTGGGTGGGGAGACCCAGTACTTC.

The CDR3 loop reads CASSLGPGQSTDTQYF. CDR3 in DNA: TGTGCCAGCAGCTTAGGGCCGGGACAAAGCACAGATACGCAGTATTTT. V gene TRBV7-2 combines with J gene TRBJ2-3, with D tentatively TRBD1 (6 bases). Germline-derived CDR1 and CDR2 are SGHTA and FQGNSA. With 1 base removed from V and 0 bases from J, the gap between germline ends came to 11 bases. CDR3 length: 16 amino acids. The entire variable domain, with the rest obtained from reference TRBV7-2 and TRBJ2-3, is as follows: GAGVSQSPSNKVTEKGKDVELRCDPISGHTALYWYRQSLGQGLEFLIYFQGNSAPDKSGLPSDRFSAERTGGSVSTLTIQRTQQEDSAVYLCASSLGPGQSTDTQYFGPGTRLTVL.

V usage is TRBV30 and J usage is TRBJ2-7; TRBD2 might be the D (7 bases). Germline CDR1 GTSNPN, CDR2 SVGIG (reference sequence). Trimming took 5 bases from V and 2 from J, leaving 13 bases between them. CDR3 size: 13 residues. The CDR3, as DNA: TGTGCCTGGCGGGGAGGGGGAACCTACGAGCAGTACTTC. Protein sequence: CAWRGGGTYEQYF.

The table lists this clone with a few counts. J is TRBJ1-1 and V is TRBV2; D remains unclear. Germline CDR1 reads SNHLY; CDR2 reads FYNNEI. This CDR3 is 14 amino acids long. Trimming took 1 base from V and 0 from J, leaving 6 bases between them. In DNA, the CDR3 is TGTGCCAGCAGTGAAGGGGTGATGAACACTGAAGCTTTCTTT. Its protein is CASSEGVMNTEAFF.

This clone was seen a single time. The rearrangement links TRBV7-2 to TRBJ2-5; D might be TRBD2 (5 bases). With 1 base removed from V and 14 bases from J, the gap between germline ends came to 14 bases. Germline CDR1 SGHTA, CDR2 FQGNSA. The CDR3 runs to 12 residues. The CDR3 bases are TGTGCCAGCAGCTTAGGCGACTACGAAGCCTACTTC. Encoded protein: CASSLGDYEAYF.

This clone was seen a few times. The rearrangement joins TRBV2 to TRBJ1-2; D not certain. With 3 bases removed from V and 1 base from J, the gap between germline ends came to 9 bases. Germline loops: CDR1 SNHLY, CDR2 FYNNEI. The CDR3 extends over 14 amino acids. CDR3 DNA sequence: TGTGCCAGCAGTGATGTCAGGCTTAACTATGGCTACACCTTC. It translates to CASSDVRLNYGYTF. Combining the CDR3 with reference TRBV2 and TRBJ1-2 gives the whole variable domain EPEVTQTPSHQVTQMGQEVILRCVPISNHLYFYWYRQILGQKVEFLVSFYNNEISEKSEIFDDQFSVERPDGSNFTLKIRSTKLEDSAMYFCASSDVRLNYGYTFGSGTRLTVV.

The chain couples TRBV28 to TRBJ2-3, with D unclear. Per germline, CDR1 MDHEN and CDR2 SYDVKM. The CDR3 length is 11 residues. V lost 2 bases, J lost 4 bases, and 1 base lay in between. CDR3 amino acids: CASSLADTQYF. The DNA for the CDR3 is TGTGCCAGCAGTTTAGCAGATACGCAGTATTTT.

This clone was recorded a few times. V is TRBV7-3 and J is TRBJ2-1; no clear D gene. Between the trimmed V and J ends, which lost 6 bases and 3 bases, there was a span of 12 bases. The germline CDR1 and CDR2 sequences are SGHTA and FQGTGA. The CDR3 spans 14 residues. This CDR3 reads CASSRDSSYNEQFF. CDR3 in DNA: TGTGCCAGCAGTCGAGACTCGAGCTACAATGAGCAGTTCTTC.

The chain employs TRBV4-1 and TRBJ1-1; 7 nucleotides line up with TRBD1. Trimming at V came to 3 bases and at J to 4 bases, leaving 8 bases not matched to a gene. The CDR3 length is 15 residues. The germline CDR1 and CDR2 sequences are MGHRA and YSYEKL. CDR3 protein: CASSQHRDSITEAFF. The CDR3 nucleotides are TGCGCCAGCAGCCAGCACCGGGACAGTATCACTGAAGCTTTCTTT.

This clone has only a few counts. The V gene is TRBV29-1, the J gene TRBJ1-2; D is ambiguous. There are 12 residues in the CDR3. Looked up from germline, CDR1 is SQVTM and CDR2 is ANQGSEA. V shed 3 bases and J shed 6 bases, with 11 bases lying between them. In DNA form, the CDR3 reads TGCAGCGTTGATGAGGGCGGGCATGGCTACACCTTC. Protein product: CSVDEGGHGYTF. Together with reference TRBV29-1 and TRBJ1-2, the CDR3 gives the full variable domain: SAVISQKPSRDICQRGTSLTIQCQVDSQVTMMFWYRQQPGQSLTLIATANQGSEATYESGFVIDKFPISRPNLTFSTLTVSNMSPEDSSIYLCSVDEGGHGYTFGSGTRLTVV.

The chain employs TRBV6-5 and TRBJ2-1; no clear D. Trimming removed 5 bases at V and 4 bases at J, with 12 bases between. Germline V gene sequence: CDR1 MNHEY, CDR2 SVGAGI. This CDR3 comprises 14 residues. The CDR3 nucleotides are TGTGCCAGCAGTGCGACGGTGGGTTACAATGAGCAGTTCTTC. Protein product: CASSATVGYNEQFF.

V usage is TRBV7-9 and J usage is TRBJ2-7; 10 bases are shared with TRBD1. Germline CDR1 SEHNR, CDR2 FQNEAQ (reference sequence). With 1 base clipped from V and 7 bases from J, the junction kept 4 bases outside the gene matches. There are 14 residues in the CDR3. The CDR3 is CASSLVTGGLEQYF. The CDR3 coding sequence is TGTGCCAGCAGCTTAGTGACAGGGGGCTTAGAGCAGTACTTC.

The sample holds many counts of this clone. The chain employs TRBV2 and TRBJ2-3; D gene uncertain. CDR3 length: 11 amino acids. V gave up 6 bases and J gave up 2 bases, with 3 bases separating them. Looked up from germline, CDR1 is SNHLY and CDR2 is FYNNEI. The CDR3, as DNA: TGTGCCAGCAGCCTCACAGATACGCAGTATTTT. Amino acid sequence: CASSLTDTQYF. The full variable domain, completed using reference TRBV2 and TRBJ2-3, is EPEVTQTPSHQVTQMGQEVILRCVPISNHLYFYWYRQILGQKVEFLVSFYNNEISEKSEIFDDQFSVERPDGSNFTLKIRSTKLEDSAMYFCASSLTDTQYFGPGTRLTVL.

The chain combines TRBV6-6 with TRBJ2-3, with D tentatively TRBD2 (5 bases). CDR3 length equals 12 residues. Germline-derived CDR1 and CDR2 are MNHNY and SVGAGI (reference sequence). Trimming shortened V by 6 bases and J by 6 bases, and 10 bases separated the two germline ends. As DNA, the CDR3 is TGTGCCAGCAGACTCAAGCGGGATACGCAGTATTTT. Translation gives CASRLKRDTQYF.

V usage is TRBV7-9 and J usage is TRBJ1-5; no firm D call. Per germline, CDR1 SEHNR and CDR2 FQNEAQ (reference sequence). The CDR3 consists of 14 residues. Trimming took 6 bases from V and 3 from J, leaving 12 bases between them. The DNA for the CDR3 is TGTGCCAGCAGTGGTCTTGAGATCAATCAGCCCCAGCATTTT. As protein: CASSGLEINQPQHF.

This chain links TRBV6-6 with TRBJ2-7, with no clear D. V lost 0 bases and J lost 3, with 12 bases in between. This CDR3 has 15 residues. CDR1 is MNHNY and CDR2 is SVGAGI in the germline V gene (reference sequence). The CDR3, as DNA: TGTGCCAGCAGTTACTCTTCCGGATTCCTCTACGAGCAGTACTTC. It specifies CASSYSSGFLYEQYF.

Worth noting for this clone: Other DNA sequences of this sample code for an identical CDR3. The chain employs TRBV29-1 and TRBJ1-1, with D possibly matching TRBD1 (5 bases). This CDR3 comprises 12 residues. V was pared by 3 bases and J by 1 base, with 6 bases between. Germline V gene data show CDR1 as SQVTM and CDR2 as ANQGSEA. The CDR3, as DNA: TGCAGCGTTGAGACAGAGAACACTGAAGCTTTCTTT. Its translation is CSVETENTEAFF.

The chain employs TRBV30 and TRBJ1-1, with a tentative D call TRBD1 (5 bases). In germline, CDR1 is GTSNPN, CDR2 SVGIG (reference sequence). There are 13 residues in the CDR3. V lost 4 bases and J 4 bases, leaving 13 bases between the germline ends. Here the CDR3 reads CAWTWTGTTEAFF. The CDR3 DNA sequence: TGTGCCTGGACTTGGACCGGGACCACTGAAGCTTTCTTT.

The V and J genes are TRBV2 and TRBJ1-5, with D tentatively TRBD1 (5 bases). The CDR3 is 15 amino acids. Looked up from germline, CDR1 is SNHLY and CDR2 is FYNNEI. Deletions cut 4 bases from V and 7 bases from J, with 17 bases between. CDR3 amino acids: CASSARVGVGQPQHF. In nucleotides, the CDR3 is TGTGCCAGCAGTGCCCGAGTGGGGGTAGGGCAGCCCCAGCATTTT.

The V call is TRBV5-6, the J call TRBJ1-2, with 9 bases identical to TRBD1. The CDR3 runs to 14 residues. Trimming took 5 bases from V and 6 from J; bases not matched to a gene: 8. Germline-derived CDR1 and CDR2 are SGHDT and YYEEEE. The CDR3 region has the DNA TGTGCCAGCAGAGCCGGGACAGGGATCGATGGCTACACCTTC. Its translation is CASRAGTGIDGYTF. The full variable domain, in which reference TRBV5-6 and TRBJ1-2 provide the parts outside the CDR3, is DAGVTQSPTHLIKTRGQQVTLRCSPKSGHDTVSWYQQALGQGPQFIFQYYEEEERQRGNFPDRFSGHQFPNYSSELNVNALLLGDSALYLCASRAGTGIDGYTFGSGTRLTVV.

In its sample, this clone was seen a few times. The V gene is TRBV27, the J gene TRBJ2-2; 10 bases are a match to TRBD1. CDR3 length: 16 amino acids. J lost 4 bases, V lost 4 bases, and 6 bases had no gene match. Germline CDR1 MNHEY, CDR2 SMNVEV (reference sequence). The chain's CDR3 is CASSSPGQGRTGELFF. The CDR3 DNA reads as TGTGCCAGCAGTTCTCCGGGACAGGGGCGCACCGGGGAGCTGTTTTTT.

A few counts support this clone. This chain links TRBV29-1 with TRBJ1-2; the D gene is possibly TRBD1 (6 bases). V was pared by 0 bases and J by 4 bases, with 21 bases between. The CDR3 sequence is 17 residues long. CDR1 is SQVTM and CDR2 is ANQGSEA in the germline V gene. CDR3 DNA sequence: TGCAGCGTTGAAGACCAGTTGGGAGACAGGCATTTCTATGGCTACACCTTC. Its protein product is CSVEDQLGDRHFYGYTF.

The CDR3 spells CASSEQDDTGELFF. In DNA form, the CDR3 reads TGTGCCAGCAGTGAACAGGATGACACCGGGGAGCTGTTTTTT. The J gene is TRBJ2-2, the V gene TRBV6-1; D unclear. The CDR3 is 14 residues long. In germline, CDR1 is MNHNS, CDR2 SASEGT. With 2 bases removed from V and 3 bases from J, the gap between germline ends came to 7 bases.

This clone has a handful of counts. In nucleotides, the CDR3 is TGTGCCAGCAGCTTGACCGTTGGGGCCAACGTCCTGACTTTC. This codes for CASSLTVGANVLTF. The chain uses TRBV7-8 and TRBJ2-6; D gene unclear. Germline CDR1 is SGHVS and CDR2 is FQNEAQ. The length of the CDR3 is 14 residues. Trimming removed 3 bases at V and 3 bases at J, with 6 bases between.

This clone appeared a few times. This chain connects TRBV14 to TRBJ1-5, with 7 bases identical to TRBD1. Germline assignment: CDR1 SGHDN and CDR2 FVKESK. This CDR3 contains 14 residues. Trimming cost V 5 bases and J 3 bases; bases outside gene matches: 4. The CDR3 loop is CASSETGYNQPQHF. The CDR3 bases are TGTGCCAGCAGCGAGACAGGGTACAATCAGCCCCAGCATTTT.

The J gene is TRBJ2-1, the V gene TRBV30, with a possible D match to TRBD2 (5 bases). In germline, CDR1 is GTSNPN, CDR2 SVGIG (reference sequence). With 0 bases removed from V and 6 bases from J, the gap between germline ends came to 9 bases. The CDR3 has 13 residues. CDR3 amino acids: CAWSVASPNEQFF. CDR3 DNA sequence: TGTGCCTGGAGTGTGGCTAGCCCCAATGAGCAGTTCTTC.

The rearrangement links TRBV6-6 to TRBJ1-2; D unclear. V lost 0 bases to trimming and J lost 6 bases, with 8 bases between them. In germline, CDR1 is MNHNY, CDR2 SVGAGI (reference sequence). This CDR3 has 13 amino acids. The chain's CDR3 is CASSYSEGNGYTF. CDR3 DNA: TGTGCCAGCAGTTACTCCGAGGGAAATGGCTACACCTTC.

V usage is TRBV7-9 and J usage is TRBJ2-7; D not certain. Germline V CDR1 and CDR2: SEHNR, FQNEAQ (reference sequence). V was cut by 5 bases and J by 1 base, with 12 bases left in between. The CDR3 has 14 residues. The CDR3 protein is CASSPSGLSYEQYF. The DNA of the CDR3 is TGTGCCAGCAGCCCCTCGGGCCTGTCCTACGAGCAGTACTTC.

This sequence joins TRBV4-2 and TRBJ2-7, with a possible D match to TRBD2 (5 bases). Trimming left V 1 base short and J 2 bases short, with 12 bases between. This CDR3 is 15 amino acids long. Germline CDR1 reads LGHNA; CDR2 reads YNFKEQ. Here the CDR3 DNA reads TGTGCCAGCAGCCAAGTGCTGGAGAGGGCCTACGAGCAGTACTTC. Its translation: CASSQVLERAYEQYF.

In this sample, this clone turned up a few times. V gene TRBV5-1 combines with J gene TRBJ2-7; 9 nucleotides align to TRBD1. The V gene end was trimmed by 1 base and the J gene end by 3 bases; junction bases not matched to a gene: 5. This CDR3 comprises 15 residues. Germline CDR1 is SGHRS and CDR2 is YFSETQ. CDR3 amino acids: CASSLRGQGSYEQYF. The DNA of the CDR3 is TGCGCCAGCAGCTTGCGGGGACAGGGCAGCTACGAGCAGTACTTC.